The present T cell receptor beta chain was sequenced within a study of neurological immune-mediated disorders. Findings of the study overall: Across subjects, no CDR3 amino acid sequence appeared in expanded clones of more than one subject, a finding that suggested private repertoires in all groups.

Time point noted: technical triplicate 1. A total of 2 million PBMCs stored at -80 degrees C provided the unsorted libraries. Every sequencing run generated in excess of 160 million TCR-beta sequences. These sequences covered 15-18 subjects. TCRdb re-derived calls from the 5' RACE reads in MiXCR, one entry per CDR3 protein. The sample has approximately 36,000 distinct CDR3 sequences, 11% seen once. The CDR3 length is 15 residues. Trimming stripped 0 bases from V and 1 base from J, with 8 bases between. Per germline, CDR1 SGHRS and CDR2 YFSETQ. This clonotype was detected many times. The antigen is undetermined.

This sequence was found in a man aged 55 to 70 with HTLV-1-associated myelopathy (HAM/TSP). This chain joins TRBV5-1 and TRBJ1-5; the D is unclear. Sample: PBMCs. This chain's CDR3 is CASSLGGTSNQPQHF. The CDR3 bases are TGCGCCAGCAGCTTGGGAGGTACGAGCAATCAGCCCCAGCATTTT.